The 12 T cell receptor beta chains listed next were all sequenced from one sample in a study of human T cells and chemical hapten exposure. As to time point: patch test 3, about 24 weeks after DPC sensitization. The treatment: therapeutic diphenylcyclopropenone sensitization with weekly scalp DPC. From the RACE reads, TCRdb called clonotypes with MiXCR, one entry per CDR3 protein. The sample lists roughly 53,000 distinct CDR3 sequences; 9.9% were seen once. The specimen comprised whole blood, sampled in connection with sensitization to the hapten diphenylcyclopropenone (DPC). The receptors derive from a middle-aged woman with alopecia areata. Some clones in this sample may be carry-over from other donors' samples.

This clonotype appeared many times. The rearrangement uses TRBV7-6 and TRBJ2-2; D is undetermined. Trimming cost V 1 base and J 5 bases, with 5 bases left between them. This CDR3 is 13 amino acids long. CDR1 SGHVS and CDR2 FNYEAQ come from the germline V gene. As DNA, the CDR3 is TGTGCCAGCAGCTTAGAGAATACCGGGGAGCTGTTTTTT. Translating gives CASSLENTGELFF. Full variable domain (missing parts from reference TRBV7-6 and TRBJ2-2): GAGVSQSPRYKVTKRGQDVALRCDPISGHVSLYWYRQALGQGPEFLTYFNYEAQQDKSGLPNDRFSAERPEGSISTLTIQRTEQRDSAMYRCASSLENTGELFFGEGSRLTVL.

The CDR3 loop is CASSFDSGETQYF. DNA of the CDR3: TGCGCCAGCAGTTTTGACTCGGGGGAGACCCAGTACTTC. The chain couples TRBV5-1 to TRBJ2-5; a possible D gene is TRBD2 (5 bases). Trimming left V 5 bases short and J 5 bases short, with 13 bases between. This CDR3 is built from 13 residues. Germline lookup yields CDR1 SGHRS and CDR2 YFSETQ.

This chain connects TRBV7-9 to TRBJ1-2, with D tentatively TRBD1 (5 bases). The germline gives CDR1 SEHNR, CDR2 FQNEAQ (reference sequence). The CDR3 runs 12 residues. V was cut by 1 base and J by 8 bases, with 8 bases left in between. This CDR3 is CASSLVQGGYTF. CDR3 bases: TGTGCCAGCAGCTTAGTTCAGGGAGGCTACACCTTC.

There are many counts of this clonotype. The chain combines TRBV19 with TRBJ1-5; TRBD1 matches 7 bases. After removal of 1 base from V and 3 bases from J, the junction contained 6 bases not matched to a gene. The CDR3 covers 16 residues. Per the germline V gene, CDR1 is LNHDA and CDR2 is SQIVND (reference sequence). CDR3 sequence: CASSIGKGTANQPQHF. The CDR3 region has the DNA TGTGCCAGTAGTATAGGAAAGGGGACAGCCAATCAGCCCCAGCATTTT.

Here the CDR3 reads CASSENGLAGLRDTQYF. The DNA for the CDR3 is TGTGCCAGCAGTGAAAACGGACTAGCGGGATTAAGGGATACGCAGTATTTT. The V call is TRBV6-1, the J call TRBJ2-3; TRBD2 aligns across 12 bases. Per the germline V gene, CDR1 is MNHNS and CDR2 is SASEGT. V shed 2 bases and J 6 bases; nucleotides not matched to a gene: 9. The CDR3 spans 17 residues.

This chain joins TRBV7-2 and TRBJ2-2; the match to TRBD2 covers 11 bases. The CDR3 loop spans 16 amino acids. The trim removed 5 bases at V and 5 bases at J, leaving 7 bases unmatched. Per the germline V gene, CDR1 is SGHTA and CDR2 is FQGNSA. CDR3 protein: CASSPSLAGGTGELFF. The CDR3 DNA reads as TGTGCCAGCAGCCCCTCGCTAGCGGGGGGTACCGGGGAGCTGTTTTTT.

The genes are TRBV3-1 and TRBJ2-2; a weak D match, TRBD2 (5 bases). This CDR3 has 17 amino acids. Trimming stripped 1 base from V and 0 bases from J, with 12 bases between. The germline V gene has CDR1 LGHDT and CDR2 YNNKEL (reference sequence). The CDR3 spells CASSQAGGPANTGELFF. As DNA, the CDR3 is TGTGCCAGCAGCCAAGCGGGCGGGCCCGCGAACACCGGGGAGCTGTTTTTT.

The chain's CDR3 is CASTRGYNSPLHF. The CDR3 DNA follows: TGTGCCAGCACCCGCGGATATAATTCACCCCTCCACTTT. The V call is TRBV6-2 or TRBV6-3, the J call TRBJ1-6; D is unclear. The CDR3 has 13 amino acids. Germline CDR1 is MNHEY and CDR2 is SVGEGT. Trimming took off 7 bases at V and 4 bases at J, with 8 bases between the two ends.

This clonotype occurred a few times. The V and J genes are TRBV28 and TRBJ2-7, with D perhaps TRBD1 (6 bases). Germline CDR1 reads MDHEN; CDR2 reads SYDVKM. V shed 4 bases and J shed 4 bases, with 14 bases lying between them. This CDR3 has 14 residues. In nucleotides, the CDR3 is TGTGCCAGCAGTTCCCCCGGGACAAGTTACGAGCAGTACTTC. Encoded protein: CASSSPGTSYEQYF.

This clonotype was recorded at least ten times. V gene TRBV10-3 combines with J gene TRBJ1-6; maybe TRBD1 (6 bases). The CDR3 has 15 amino acids. Germline loops: CDR1 ENHRY, CDR2 SYGVKD. Trimming took 6 bases from V and 4 from J, leaving 13 bases between them. In nucleotides, the CDR3 is TGTGCCATCAGCACCGGGACACATTATAATTCACCCCTCCACTTT. Translation: CAISTGTHYNSPLHF.

V gene TRBV7-9 combines with J gene TRBJ2-7, with 7 positions matching TRBD2. Trimming took 5 bases from V and 3 from J; bases not matched to a gene: 13. The germline V gene encodes CDR1 SEHNR and CDR2 FQNEAQ (reference sequence). The CDR3 contains 16 residues. The CDR3 protein is CASSRSSGELNYEQYF. CDR3 nucleotide sequence: TGTGCCAGCAGCCGCTCGAGCGGGGAGCTAAACTACGAGCAGTACTTC.

This clonotype has ten or more counts. This sequence joins TRBV7-6 and TRBJ2-7; perhaps D is TRBD1 or TRBD2 (5 bases each). Trimming left V 4 bases short and J 0 bases short, with 10 bases between. The CDR3 totals 14 residues. Germline V gene data show CDR1 as SGHVS and CDR2 as FNYEAQ. CDR3 bases: TGTGCCAGCAGCTCGGGACGGAGCTCCTACGAGCAGTACTTC. Protein product: CASSSGRSSYEQYF.